The rows below give T cell receptor beta chains drawn from one sample of a study of blood T cell repertoires in COVID-19. TCRdb's copy holds only in-frame clones and misses some; the assay was immunoSEQ multiplex PCR. The data hold about 210,000 clones, with roughly four fifths observed a single time. The specimen sequenced was peripheral blood. The receptors come from a woman between 50 and 59 years old with active or convalescent COVID-19. The CDR3 runs from the conserved cysteine through the conserved F or W. The order of the fields is D gene, clone size, V gene, J gene, CDR3 protein, CDR3 DNA. The D gene is left open where the match is weak. Rows give clone size only sometimes, using once, few, many, or a class for an expanded clone.

TRBD2	.	TRBV5-1	TRBJ2-7	CASSPLGLAGVEQYF	TGCGCCAGCAGCCCCCTGGGACTAGCGGGCGTCGAGCAGTACTTC
.	.	TRBV19	TRBJ1-2	CASMNRAEANYGYTF	TGTGCCAGTATGAACAGGGCCGAAGCTAACTATGGCTACACCTTC
TRBD1	.	TRBV4-2	TRBJ1-4	CASSQVVTGGNLGEKLFF	TGTGCCAGCAGCCAAGTCGTGACAGGGGGCAATCTGGGTGAAAAACTGTTTTTT
.	.	TRBV2	TRBJ2-3	CARRTTTDTQYF	TGTGCCAGAAGGACTACCACAGATACGCAGTATTTT
.	few	TRBV5-1	TRBJ1-6	CASRQEYNSPLHF	TGCGCCAGCAGACAGGAGTATAATTCACCCCTCCACTTT
.	once	TRBV19	TRBJ1-1	CASSTRQNTEAFF	TGTGCCAGTAGTACCCGACAGAACACTGAAGCTTTCTTT
TRBD1	.	TRBV27	TRBJ2-5	CASSLTGGTQYF	TGTGCCAGCAGCCTGACAGGGGGGACCCAGTACTTC
.	.	TRBV2	TRBJ1-2	CASRGLSGYTF	TGTGCCAGCAGGGGGCTAAGTGGCTACACCTTC
.	.	TRBV5-1	TRBJ1-2	CASSLDGQYYGYTF	TGCGCCAGCAGCTTGGACGGACAGTACTATGGCTACACCTTC
TRBD1	.	TRBV6-5	TRBJ1-2	CASRAGTGSPGYTF	TGTGCCAGCAGAGCCGGGACAGGGAGTCCGGGCTACACCTTC
TRBD1	.	TRBV18	TRBJ1-3	CASSPLQGSFGNTIYF	TGTGCCAGCTCACCATTACAGGGGTCCTTTGGAAACACCATATATTTT
TRBD2	.	TRBV4-1	TRBJ2-7	CASSQDPPGLASHFSYEQYF	TGCGCCAGCAGCCAAGATCCTCCGGGACTAGCGTCCCATTTCTCCTACGAGCAGTACTTC
.	.	TRBV28	TRBJ1-5	CASTGGGARDQPQHF	TGTGCCAGCACTGGAGGGGGGGCGAGGGATCAGCCCCAGCATTTT
TRBD1	.	TRBV15	TRBJ1-2	CATSGLKTGEGYGYTF	TGTGCCACCAGCGGCCTGAAGACAGGGGAGGGTTATGGCTACACCTTC
.	.	TRBV12-3/TRBV12-4	TRBJ2-1	CASSPGGTGPFF	TGTGCCAGCAGCCCGGGGGGTACAGGGCCGTTCTTC
.	.	TRBV7-9	TRBJ1-2	CASSLLYGYTF	TGTGCCAGCAGCTTACTGTATGGCTACACCTTC